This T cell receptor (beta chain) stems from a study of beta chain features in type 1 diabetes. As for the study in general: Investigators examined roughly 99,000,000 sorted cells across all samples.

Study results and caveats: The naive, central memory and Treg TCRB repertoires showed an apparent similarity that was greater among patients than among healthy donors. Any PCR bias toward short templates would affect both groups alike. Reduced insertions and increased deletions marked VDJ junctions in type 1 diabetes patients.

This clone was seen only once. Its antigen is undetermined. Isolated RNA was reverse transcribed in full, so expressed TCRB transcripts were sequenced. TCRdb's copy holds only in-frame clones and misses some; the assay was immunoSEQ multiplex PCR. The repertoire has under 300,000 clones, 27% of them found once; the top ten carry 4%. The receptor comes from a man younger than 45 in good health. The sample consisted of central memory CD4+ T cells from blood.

The CDR3 nucleotides read TGTGCCAGCAGGGGGGACGTACCCTACGAGCAGTACTTC. This gives the protein CASRGDVPYEQYF. The chain recombines TRBV6-1 with TRBJ2-7; D possibly matches TRBD1 or TRBD2 (5 bases each). CDR1 MNHNS and CDR2 SASEGT come from the germline V gene. This CDR3 comprises 13 residues. Trimming removed 6 bases at V and 2 bases at J, with 11 bases between.